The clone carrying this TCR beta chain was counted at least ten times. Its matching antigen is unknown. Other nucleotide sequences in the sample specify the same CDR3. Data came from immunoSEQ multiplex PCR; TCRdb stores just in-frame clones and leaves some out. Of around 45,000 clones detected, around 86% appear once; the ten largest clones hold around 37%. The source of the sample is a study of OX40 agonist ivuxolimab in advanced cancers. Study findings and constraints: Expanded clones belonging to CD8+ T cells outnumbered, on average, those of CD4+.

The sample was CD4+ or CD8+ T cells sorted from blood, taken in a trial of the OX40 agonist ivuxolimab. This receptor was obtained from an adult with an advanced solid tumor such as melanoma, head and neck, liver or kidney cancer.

The CDR3 loop is CASSLSGAYEQYF. The CDR3 coding sequence is TGTGCCAGCAGCTTGTCAGGGGCCTACGAGCAGTACTTC. V is TRBV14 and J is TRBJ2-7; tentative D call: TRBD1 (6 bases). Germline assignment: CDR1 SGHDN and CDR2 FVKESK. The CDR3 length is 13 residues. With 5 bases removed from V and 2 bases from J, the gap between germline ends came to 10 bases.